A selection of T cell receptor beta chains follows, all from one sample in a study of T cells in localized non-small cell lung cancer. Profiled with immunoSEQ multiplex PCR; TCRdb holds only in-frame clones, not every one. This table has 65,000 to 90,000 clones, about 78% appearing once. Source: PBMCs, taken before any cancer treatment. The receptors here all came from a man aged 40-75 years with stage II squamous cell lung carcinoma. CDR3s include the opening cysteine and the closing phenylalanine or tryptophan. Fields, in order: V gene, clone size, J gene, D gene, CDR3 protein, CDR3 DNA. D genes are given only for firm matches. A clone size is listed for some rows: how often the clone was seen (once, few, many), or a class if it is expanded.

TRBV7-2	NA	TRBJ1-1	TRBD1	CASSRRQGATEAFF	TGTGCCAGCAGCCGTAGACAGGGGGCCACTGAAGCTTTCTTT
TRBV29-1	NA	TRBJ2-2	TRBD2	CSVRGTSGSAGELFF	TGCAGCGTTCGGGGGACTAGCGGGAGCGCCGGGGAGCTGTTTTTT
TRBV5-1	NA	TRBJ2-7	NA	CASSLGGASGEQYF	TGCGCCAGCAGCTTGGGGGGCGCTTCGGGTGAGCAGTACTTC
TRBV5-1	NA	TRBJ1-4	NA	CASSSEGLFNEKLFF	TGCGCCAGCAGCTCGGAGGGACTGTTTAATGAAAAACTGTTTTTT
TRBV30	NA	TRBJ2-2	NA	CAWQPALANTGELFF	TGTGCCTGGCAACCCGCTCTCGCGAACACCGGGGAGCTGTTTTTT
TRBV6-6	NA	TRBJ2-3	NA	CASSYSYGADTQYF	TGTGCCAGCAGTTACTCGTATGGCGCAGATACGCAGTATTTT
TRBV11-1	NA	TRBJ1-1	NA	CASSLAGRRTEAFF	TGTGCCAGCAGCTTAGCGGGAAGGCGCACTGAAGCTTTCTTT
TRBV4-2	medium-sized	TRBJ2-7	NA	CASSLDSYEQYF	TGTGCCAGCAGCCTGGACTCGTACGAGCAGTACTTC
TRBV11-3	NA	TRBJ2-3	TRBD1	CASSSGQGETDTQYF	TGTGCCAGCAGCTCGGGGCAGGGGGAGACAGATACGCAGTATTTT
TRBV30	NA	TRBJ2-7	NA	CACHPGEYSYEQYF	TGTGCCTGCCACCCGGGAGAGTACTCCTACGAGCAGTACTTC
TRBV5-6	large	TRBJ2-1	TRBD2	CASSGGTSAEQFF	TGTGCCAGCAGCGGGGGGACTAGCGCCGAGCAGTTCTTC
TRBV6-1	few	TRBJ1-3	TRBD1	CASRGTGYGGNTIYF	TGTGCCAGCAGAGGGACAGGGTACGGTGGAAACACCATATATTTT
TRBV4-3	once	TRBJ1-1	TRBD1	CASSQDLAGGNTEAFF	TGCGCCAGCAGCCAAGATTTGGCAGGGGGGAACACTGAAGCTTTCTTT